A single sample gave rise to the 14 T cell receptor beta chains below, sequenced in a study of T cell repertoires in cytomegalovirus infection. No antigens are known for them. Via MiXCR, TCRdb re-called the reads, giving one row per CDR3 protein. The sample lists hundreds of thousands of distinct CDR3 sequences, about 42% occurring once. The sample consisted of cultured PBMCs, taken from culture after CMV antigen stimulation. These receptor sequences come from a human donor in good health (CMV status not recorded). Some clones in this sample may be carry-over from other donors' samples.

This clonotype was detected many times. The chain's CDR3 is CASSRSGGASYNEQFF. DNA of the CDR3: TGTGCCAGCAGTCGTAGCGGGGGGGCTTCCTACAATGAGCAGTTCTTC. The gene calls are TRBV7-2 and TRBJ2-1, with 11 bases aligning to TRBD2. Unmatched junction bases numbered 5, after V lost 6 bases and J lost 1 base. Germline assignment: CDR1 SGHTA and CDR2 FQGNSA. There are 16 residues in the CDR3.

This clonotype was seen a few times. The chain employs TRBV7-9 and TRBJ1-6, with TRBD1 identical over 8 bases. V lost 6 bases, J lost 9 bases, and 10 bases stayed unmatched. Germline V CDR1 and CDR2: SEHNR, FQNEAQ (reference sequence). The CDR3 has 15 amino acids. CDR3 in amino acids: CASSLRTGRFSPLHF. The CDR3 nucleotides read TGTGCCAGCAGTTTACGGACAGGGAGGTTTTCACCCCTCCACTTT.

This clonotype was counted only a few times. The chain combines TRBV12-3 or TRBV12-4 with TRBJ1-1, with 8 positions matching TRBD1. The CDR3 totals 15 residues. V lost 5 bases to trimming and J lost 0 bases; unmatched junction nucleotides: 5. The CDR3, as DNA: TGTGCCAGCAGTACAGGGGGGGGAATGAACACTGAAGCTTTCTTT. Translated, it gives CASSTGGGMNTEAFF.

This clonotype was counted only a few times. This chain connects TRBV7-2 to TRBJ2-7; possible D gene TRBD1, 5 bases. CDR1 and CDR2 (germline): SGHTA, FQGNSA. The CDR3 spans 15 residues. Trimming shortened V by 5 bases and J by 3 bases, and 17 bases separated the two germline ends. The CDR3 DNA reads as TGTGCCAGCAGCCAGGGCCCCGTTGAACTCTACGAGCAGTACTTC. This translates into CASSQGPVELYEQYF.

The V gene is TRBV2, the J gene TRBJ2-2; D unresolved. Germline V lookup: CDR1 SNHLY, CDR2 FYNNEI. V gave up 6 bases and J gave up 5 bases, with 7 bases separating them. This CDR3 spans 12 amino acids. This CDR3 reads CASSQGTGELFF. The CDR3 DNA reads as TGTGCCAGCAGCCAAGGTACCGGGGAGCTGTTTTTT.

The chain carries TRBV7-2 and TRBJ2-7, with 9 bases matching TRBD1. The CDR3 has 16 amino acids. Germline V lookup: CDR1 SGHTA, CDR2 FQGNSA. V lost 3 bases and J lost 2; bases outside the gene matches: 8. In DNA form, the CDR3 reads TGTGCCAGCAGCTTTATTCCCGGGACAGGGCCCTACGAGCAGTACTTC. Translated: CASSFIPGTGPYEQYF.

This clonotype was detected ten times or more. V gene TRBV7-2 combines with J gene TRBJ2-5; 13 positions agree with TRBD2. Germline CDR1 and CDR2: SGHTA and FQGNSA. The CDR3 sequence is 16 residues long. V dropped 1 base and J dropped 10; count of bases not matched to a gene: 9. The DNA of the CDR3 is TGTGCCAGCAGCTTAGGCCCCGGACTAGCGGGGGTTGACCAGTACTTC. Protein product: CASSLGPGLAGVDQYF.

V and J are TRBV7-8 and TRBJ2-7; 10 bases align to TRBD2. Germline CDR1 is SGHVS and CDR2 is FQNEAQ. The CDR3 has 18 amino acids. Unmatched junction bases numbered 13, after V lost 5 bases and J lost 0 bases. CDR3 region: CASSISSGGHLSSYEQYF. The CDR3, as DNA: TGTGCCAGCAGCATCAGTAGCGGGGGGCATCTTAGCTCCTACGAGCAGTACTTC.

This clonotype was picked up a small number of times. The V gene is TRBV7-2, the J gene TRBJ1-1; D might be TRBD1 (5 bases). The CDR3 loop spans 16 amino acids. Germline V gene data show CDR1 as SGHTA and CDR2 as FQGNSA. The V end was cut by 1 base, the J end by 5 bases, with 17 bases between. Here the CDR3 reads CASSLGPSAGRTEAFF. For the CDR3, the DNA is TGTGCCAGCAGCTTAGGCCCATCGGCAGGGAGAACTGAAGCTTTCTTT.

This chain links TRBV5-1 with TRBJ2-5; weak D call: TRBD2 (6 bases). Trimming stripped 4 bases from V and 4 bases from J, with 20 bases between. This CDR3 has 16 residues. From germline, CDR1 is SGHRS and CDR2 YFSETQ. DNA of the CDR3: TGCGCCAGCAGCCGGGTGAGGGCGCACGGGAGAGAGACCCAGTACTTC. Residues: CASSRVRAHGRETQYF. The complete variable domain, with remaining parts taken from reference TRBV5-1 and TRBJ2-5, reads KAGVTQTPRYLIKTRGQQVTLSCSPISGHRSVSWYQQTPGQGLQFLFEYFSETQRNKGNFPGRFSGRQFSNSRSEMNVSTLELGDSALYLCASSRVRAHGRETQYFGPGTRLLVL.

This chain links TRBV29-1 with TRBJ1-2; weak D call: TRBD1 (6 bases). The CDR3 covers 12 residues. Germline V lookup: CDR1 SQVTM, CDR2 ANQGSEA. Trimming left V 7 bases short and J 4 bases short, with 13 bases between. In DNA, the CDR3 is TGCAGCGCCCCCGACAGGTCCTATGGCTACACCTTC. Its translation is CSAPDRSYGYTF.

The genes are TRBV7-9 and TRBJ2-7; 9 nucleotides agree with TRBD1. The CDR3 spans 15 residues. Germline V CDR1 and CDR2: SEHNR, FQNEAQ (reference sequence). J lost 4 bases, V lost 5 bases, and 9 bases had no gene match. CDR3 coding DNA: TGTGCCAGCAGCCCCGGACAGGGGAGGTGGTACGAGCAGTACTTC. This gives the protein CASSPGQGRWYEQYF. Combining the CDR3 with reference TRBV7-9 and TRBJ2-7 gives the whole variable domain DTGVSQNPRHKITKRGQNVTFRCDPISEHNRLYWYRQTLGQGPEFLTYFQNEAQLEKSRLLSDRFSAERPKGSFSTLEIQRTEQGDSAMYLCASSPGQGRWYEQYFGPGTRLTVT.

This clonotype came up once. The CDR3 ends on some other residue instead of the conserved phenylalanine or tryptophan, so this is likely a read error. V is TRBV4-1 and J is TRBJ1-3; no definite D call. The V and J ends lost 2 bases and 2 bases respectively, with 16 bases between them. This CDR3 has 17 residues. Germline V gene lookup returns CDR1 MGHRA and CDR2 YSYEKL. In DNA, the CDR3 is TGCGCCAGCAGCCAACTAAACCGGGCACTCGCTGGAAACACCATATATTCT. It translates to CASSQLNRALAGNTIYS.

The chain links TRBV7-2 to TRBJ2-5; maybe TRBD2 (7 bases). The CDR3 runs 15 residues. Germline assignment: CDR1 SGHTA and CDR2 FQGNSA. Trimming removed 5 bases from V and 5 bases from J, with 18 bases in between. DNA for the CDR3: TGTGCCAGCAGCCCAGGCGGGGGCGCGTTGGAGACCCAGTACTTC. It encodes CASSPGGGALETQYF.